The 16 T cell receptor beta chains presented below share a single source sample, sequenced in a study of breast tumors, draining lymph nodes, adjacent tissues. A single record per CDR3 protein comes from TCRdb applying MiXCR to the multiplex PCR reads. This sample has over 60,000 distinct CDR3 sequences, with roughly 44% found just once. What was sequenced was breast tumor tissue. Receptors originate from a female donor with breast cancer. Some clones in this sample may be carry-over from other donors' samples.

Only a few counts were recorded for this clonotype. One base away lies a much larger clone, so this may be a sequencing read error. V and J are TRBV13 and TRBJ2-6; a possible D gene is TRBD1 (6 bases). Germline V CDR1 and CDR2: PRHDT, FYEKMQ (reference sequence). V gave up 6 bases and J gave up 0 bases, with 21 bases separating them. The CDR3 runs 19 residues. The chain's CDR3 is CASRHQGSGPSSGANVLTF. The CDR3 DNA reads TGTGCCAGCAGACATCAGGGGTCGGGACCGAGCTCTGGGGCCAACGTCCTGACTTTC.

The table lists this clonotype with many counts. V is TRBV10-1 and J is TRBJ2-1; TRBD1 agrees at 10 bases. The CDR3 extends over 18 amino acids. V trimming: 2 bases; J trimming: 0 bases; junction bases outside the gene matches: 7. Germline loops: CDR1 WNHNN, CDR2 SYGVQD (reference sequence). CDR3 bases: TGCGCCAGCAGTGAGAGGTGGGACAGGGGAAGCTCCTACAATGAGCAGTTCTTC. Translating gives CASSERWDRGSSYNEQFF.

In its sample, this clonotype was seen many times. The CDR3 here is CASSSRTSGSHYTDTQYF. The CDR3, as DNA: TGTGCCAGCAGCTCCCGGACTAGCGGGAGCCACTACACAGATACGCAGTATTTT. This chain uses TRBV7-3 with TRBJ2-3, with 13 bases aligning to TRBD2. The germline V gene encodes CDR1 SGHTA and CDR2 FQGTGA. J gave up 2 bases and V 4 bases, and 9 bases lay outside the gene matches. The CDR3 length is 18 residues.

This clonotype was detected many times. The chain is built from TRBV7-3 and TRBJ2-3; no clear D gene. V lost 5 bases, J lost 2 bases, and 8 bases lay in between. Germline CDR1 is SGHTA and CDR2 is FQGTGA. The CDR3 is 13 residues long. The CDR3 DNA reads TGTGCCAGCAGCCCGCCCTACACAGATACGCAGTATTTT. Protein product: CASSPPYTDTQYF.

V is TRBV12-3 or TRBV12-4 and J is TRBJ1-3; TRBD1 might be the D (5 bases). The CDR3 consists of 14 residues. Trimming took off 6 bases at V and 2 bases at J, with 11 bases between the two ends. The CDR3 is CASSKGFTGNTIYF. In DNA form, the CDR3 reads TGTGCCAGCAGCAAGGGGTTCACTGGAAACACCATATATTTT.

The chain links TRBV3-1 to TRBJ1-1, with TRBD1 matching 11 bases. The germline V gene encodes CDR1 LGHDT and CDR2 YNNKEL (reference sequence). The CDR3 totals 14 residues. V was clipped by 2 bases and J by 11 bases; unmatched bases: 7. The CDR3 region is CASSQLGTGGAAFF. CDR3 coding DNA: TGTGCCAGCAGCCAACTCGGGACAGGGGGTGCGGCTTTCTTT. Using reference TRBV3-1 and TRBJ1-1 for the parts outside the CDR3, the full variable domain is DTAVSQTPKYLVTQMGNDKSIKCEQNLGHDTMYWYKQDSKKFLKIMFSYNNKELIINETVPNRFSPKSPDKAHLNLHINSLELGDSAVYFCASSQLGTGGAAFFGQGTRLTVV.

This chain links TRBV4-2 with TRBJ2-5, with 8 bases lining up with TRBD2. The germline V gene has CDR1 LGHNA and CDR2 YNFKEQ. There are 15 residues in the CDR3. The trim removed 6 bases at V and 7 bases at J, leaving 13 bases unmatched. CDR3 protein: CASSKGTREAGTQYF. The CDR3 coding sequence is TGTGCCAGCAGTAAAGGGACGCGGGAGGCGGGGACCCAGTACTTC.

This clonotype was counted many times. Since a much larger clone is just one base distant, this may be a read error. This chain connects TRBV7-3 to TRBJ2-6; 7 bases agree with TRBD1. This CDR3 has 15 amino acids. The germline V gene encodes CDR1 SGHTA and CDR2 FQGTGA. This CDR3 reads CASSSWDSSRNVLPF. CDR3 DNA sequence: TGTGCCAGCAGCTCGTGGGACAGTTCGCGCAACGTCCTGCCTTTC.

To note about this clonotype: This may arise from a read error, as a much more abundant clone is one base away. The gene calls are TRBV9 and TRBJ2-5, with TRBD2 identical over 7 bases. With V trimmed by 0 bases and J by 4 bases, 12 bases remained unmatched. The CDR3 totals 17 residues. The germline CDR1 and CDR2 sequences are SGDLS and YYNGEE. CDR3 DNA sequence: TGTGCCAGCAGCGTAGGTCTACGAGCGGGGAGTCGAGAGACCCAGTACTTC. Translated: CASSVGLRAGSRETQYF. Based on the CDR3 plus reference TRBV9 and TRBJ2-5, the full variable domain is DSGVTQTPKHLITATGQRVTLRCSPRSGDLSVYWYQQSLDQGLQFLIQYYNGEERAKGNILERFSAQQFPDLHSELNLSSLELGDSALYFCASSVGLRAGSRETQYFGPGTRLLVL.

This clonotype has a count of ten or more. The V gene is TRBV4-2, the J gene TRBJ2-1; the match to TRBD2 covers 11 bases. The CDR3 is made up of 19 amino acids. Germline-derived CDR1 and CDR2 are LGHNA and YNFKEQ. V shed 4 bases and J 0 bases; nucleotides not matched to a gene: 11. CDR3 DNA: TGTGCCAGCAGCCGCGTCTCGGTAGCGGGAGGGAGCTCCTACAATGAGCAGTTCTTC. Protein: CASSRVSVAGGSSYNEQFF.

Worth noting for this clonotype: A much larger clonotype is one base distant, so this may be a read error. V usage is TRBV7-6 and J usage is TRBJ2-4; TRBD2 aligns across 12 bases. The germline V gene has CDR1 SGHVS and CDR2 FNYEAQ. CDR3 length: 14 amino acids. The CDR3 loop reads CASSSSGRANIQCF. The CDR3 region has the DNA TGTGCCAGCAGCTCTAGCGGGAGGGCAAACATTCAGTGCTTC.

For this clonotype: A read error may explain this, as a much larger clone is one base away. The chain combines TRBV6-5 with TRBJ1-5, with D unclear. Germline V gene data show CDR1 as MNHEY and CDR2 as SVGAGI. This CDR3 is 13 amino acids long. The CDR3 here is CASGYGLNQPQHF. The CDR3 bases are TGTGCCAGCGGTTACGGTCTTAATCAGCCCCAGCATTTT.

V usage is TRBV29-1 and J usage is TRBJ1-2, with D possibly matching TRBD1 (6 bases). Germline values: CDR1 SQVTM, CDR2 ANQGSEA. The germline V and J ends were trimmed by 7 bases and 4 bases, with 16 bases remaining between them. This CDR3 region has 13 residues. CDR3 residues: CSGRAGAGYGYTF. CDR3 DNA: TGCAGCGGACGAGCAGGGGCAGGCTATGGCTACACCTTC.

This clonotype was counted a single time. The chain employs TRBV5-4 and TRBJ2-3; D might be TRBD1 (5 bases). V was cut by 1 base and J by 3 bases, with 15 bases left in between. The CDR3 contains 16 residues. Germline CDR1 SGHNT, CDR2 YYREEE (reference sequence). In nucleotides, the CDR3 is TGTGCCAGCAGCTTGAATGGGGCCCTTGGGACAGATACGCAGTATTTT. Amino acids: CASSLNGALGTDTQYF. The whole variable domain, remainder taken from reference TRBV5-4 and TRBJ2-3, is ETGVTQSPTHLIKTRGQQVTLRCSSQSGHNTVSWYQQALGQGPQFIFQYYREEENGRGNFPPRFSGLQFPNYSSELNVNALELDDSALYLCASSLNGALGTDTQYFGPGTRLTVL.

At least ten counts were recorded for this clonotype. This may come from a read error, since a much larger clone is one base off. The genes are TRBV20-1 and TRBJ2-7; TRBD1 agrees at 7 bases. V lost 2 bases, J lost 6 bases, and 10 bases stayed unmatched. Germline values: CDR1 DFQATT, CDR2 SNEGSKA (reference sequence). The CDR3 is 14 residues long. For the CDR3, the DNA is TGCAGTGCTAGACTAGGGACAGTACCCTCCGAGCAGTACTTC. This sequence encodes CSARLGTVPSEQYF.

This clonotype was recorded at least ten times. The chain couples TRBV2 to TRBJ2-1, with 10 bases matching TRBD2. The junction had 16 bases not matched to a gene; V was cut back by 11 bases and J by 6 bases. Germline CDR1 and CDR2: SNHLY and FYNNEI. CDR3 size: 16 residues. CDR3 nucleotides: TGTGCCTTAGAGGGACCCAGCGGGAGGGTGGGCAATGAGCAGTTCTTC. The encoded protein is CALEGPSGRVGNEQFF.